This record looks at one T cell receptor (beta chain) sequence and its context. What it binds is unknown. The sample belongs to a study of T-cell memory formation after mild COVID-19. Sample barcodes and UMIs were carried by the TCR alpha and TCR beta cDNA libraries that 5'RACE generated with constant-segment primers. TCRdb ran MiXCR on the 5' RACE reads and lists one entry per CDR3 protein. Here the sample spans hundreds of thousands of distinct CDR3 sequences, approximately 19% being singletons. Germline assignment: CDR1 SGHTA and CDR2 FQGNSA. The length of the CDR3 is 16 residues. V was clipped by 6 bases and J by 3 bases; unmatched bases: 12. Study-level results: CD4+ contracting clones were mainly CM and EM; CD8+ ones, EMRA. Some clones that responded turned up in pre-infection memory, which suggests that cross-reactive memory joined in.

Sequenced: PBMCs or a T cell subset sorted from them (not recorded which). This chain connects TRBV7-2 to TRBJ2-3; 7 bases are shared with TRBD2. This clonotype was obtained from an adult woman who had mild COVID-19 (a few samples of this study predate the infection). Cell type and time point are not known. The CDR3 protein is CASSPGSSGATDTQYF. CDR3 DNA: TGTGCCAGCAGTCCCGGGTCTAGCGGAGCTACAGATACGCAGTATTTT.